This T cell receptor (beta chain) derives from a study of neurological immune-mediated disorders. CDR1 is MDHEN, CDR2 SYDVKM, per germline. The V and J ends lost 7 bases and 5 bases respectively, with 15 bases between them. The length of the CDR3 is 14 residues. This clonotype occurred many times. Its antigen is unidentified. TCRdb itself ran the 5' RACE reads through MiXCR, one entry per CDR3 protein. Among about 15,000 distinct CDR3 sequences listed, roughly 3.2% were seen once. General observations from the study: No sharing of CDR3 amino acid sequences was observed among expanded clones across subjects, suggesting private repertoires in all groups.

The chain recombines TRBV28 with TRBJ2-1, with a weak D call TRBD2 (6 bases). This TCR came from a woman aged 40 to 50 in good health. Sequencing input: CD8+ T cells from blood. The chain's CDR3 is CASMLRGSNNEQFF. Written as DNA, the CDR3 is TGTGCCAGCATGCTTCGGGGGTCGAACAATGAGCAGTTCTTC.